These T cell receptor beta chains were read from a single sample in a study of metastatic and nonmetastatic thyroid tumors. TCRdb re-analyzed the PCR reads through MiXCR. This table holds roughly 29,000 clones, 20% to 25% found once. The sequenced material came from blood. Every receptor here comes from a female donor with papillary thyroid cancer or a benign thyroid nodule (not recorded which). Some clones in this sample may be carry-over from other donors' samples. Each CDR3 is given with its conserved first and last residue. A D gene is named only where the DNA matches it firmly. The size of a clone is reported for some rows only, either as once, few or many, or as a class for expanded clones.

V gene: TRBV30; clone size: few; J gene: TRBJ1-6; D gene: TRBD1; CDR3 DNA: TGTGCCTGGAGTGTACCACGAGGGGGCAGAAATTCACCCCTCCACTTT; CDR3 protein: CAWSVPRGGRNSPLHF
V gene: TRBV5-1; clone size: many; J gene: TRBJ2-7; D gene: NA; CDR3 DNA: TGCGCCAGCAGCCTAGGGGGGACCCAGGGGGACGAGCAGTACTTC; CDR3 protein: CASSLGGTQGDEQYF
V gene: TRBV27; clone size: NA; J gene: TRBJ2-1; D gene: NA; CDR3 DNA: TGTGCCAGCAGCGGATCGTATAGCTCCTACAATGAGCAGTCCTTC; CDR3 protein: CASSGSYSSYNEQSF
V gene: TRBV6-1; clone size: few; J gene: TRBJ1-5; D gene: NA; CDR3 DNA: TGTGCCAGCAGTGTTGACCGCGGTCAGCCCCAGCATTTT; CDR3 protein: CASSVDRGQPQHF
V gene: TRBV24-1; clone size: many; J gene: TRBJ2-5; D gene: NA; CDR3 DNA: TGTGCCACCAGTATGAGAGTACAAGAGACCCAGTACTTC; CDR3 protein: CATSMRVQETQYF
V gene: TRBV9; clone size: once; J gene: TRBJ2-2; D gene: TRBD1; CDR3 DNA: TGTGCCAGCAGCGTAGTGACAGGGTGGTACACCGGGGAGCTGTTTTTT; CDR3 protein: CASSVVTGWYTGELFF
V gene: TRBV24-1; clone size: few; J gene: TRBJ2-1; D gene: NA; CDR3 DNA: TGTGCCACCAGTGATTGGGGGGTGCAGACTTACAATGAGCAGTTCTTC; CDR3 protein: CATSDWGVQTYNEQFF
V gene: TRBV30; clone size: NA; J gene: TRBJ2-5; D gene: TRBD1; CDR3 DNA: TGTGCCTGGAGTGAAACCGGGACAGGGGGCGAGACCCAGTACTTC; CDR3 protein: CAWSETGTGGETQYF
V gene: TRBV11-3; clone size: many; J gene: TRBJ2-1; D gene: NA; CDR3 DNA: TGTGCCAGCAGCCCGAGGCAGAGCTCCTACAATGAGCAGTTCTTC; CDR3 protein: CASSPRQSSYNEQFF
V gene: TRBV5-1; clone size: many; J gene: TRBJ2-1; D gene: NA; CDR3 DNA: TGCGCCAGCAGCTCGTTAGCGGCTACCAATCACAATGAGCAGTTCTTC; CDR3 protein: CASSSLAATNHNEQFF
V gene: TRBV6-8; clone size: NA; J gene: TRBJ1-1; D gene: NA; CDR3 DNA: TGTGCCAGCAGAGAAATCGAGAACACTGAAGCTTTCTTT; CDR3 protein: CASREIENTEAFF
V gene: TRBV18; clone size: few; J gene: TRBJ2-3; D gene: NA; CDR3 DNA: TGTGCCAGCTCACCGGAGGGAGATACGCAGTATTTT; CDR3 protein: CASSPEGDTQYF
V gene: TRBV4-1; clone size: NA; J gene: TRBJ1-6; D gene: NA; CDR3 DNA: TGCGCCAGCAGCCAAGGGGGGGCGGGTGTTTCACCCCTCCACTTT; CDR3 protein: CASSQGGAGVSPLHF
V gene: TRBV6-1; clone size: medium-sized; J gene: TRBJ2-1; D gene: NA; CDR3 DNA: TGTGCCAGCAGGCTAGCAGGCTCCTACAATGAGCAGTTCTTC; CDR3 protein: CASRLAGSYNEQFF
V gene: TRBV7-6; clone size: many; J gene: TRBJ2-5; D gene: TRBD2; CDR3 DNA: TGTGCCAGCAGCTTTACTAGCGGGAGGGCCGATGAGACCCAGTACTTC; CDR3 protein: CASSFTSGRADETQYF
V gene: TRBV5-1; clone size: few; J gene: TRBJ2-2; D gene: NA; CDR3 DNA: TGCGCCAGCAGCTTGAGTCAGGGGAACACCGGGGAGCTGTTTTTT; CDR3 protein: CASSLSQGNTGELFF
V gene: TRBV6-4; clone size: many; J gene: TRBJ2-6; D gene: TRBD1; CDR3 DNA: TGTGCCAGCATGCCGGAAGGACAGGGGAGCTCTGGGGCCAACGTCCTGACTTTC; CDR3 protein: CASMPEGQGSSGANVLTF
V gene: TRBV30; clone size: NA; J gene: TRBJ2-7; D gene: TRBD2; CDR3 DNA: TGTGCCTGGAGTAACAGCGGGGGGGGAAAATACTACGAGCAGTACTTC; CDR3 protein: CAWSNSGGGKYYEQYF
V gene: TRBV6-1; clone size: NA; J gene: TRBJ2-7; D gene: NA; CDR3 DNA: TGTGCCAGCAGTACCCCCGGGTGTGGAGGCTACGAGCAGTACTTC; CDR3 protein: CASSTPGCGGYEQYF
V gene: TRBV20-1; clone size: NA; J gene: TRBJ2-3; D gene: TRBD2; CDR3 DNA: TGCAGTGTTGCGGGGGGAAGTGTGACCACAGATACGCAGTATTTT; CDR3 protein: CSVAGGSVTTDTQYF
V gene: TRBV6-1; clone size: many; J gene: TRBJ1-3; D gene: NA; CDR3 DNA: TGTGCCAGCAGCGAAACACCTTCTTTCGTTTCTGGAAACACCATATATTTT; CDR3 protein: CASSETPSFVSGNTIYF
V gene: TRBV20-1; clone size: many; J gene: TRBJ1-1; D gene: NA; CDR3 DNA: TGCAGTGCTAGAGTCGGCAGGGTCAACACTGAAGCTTTCTTT; CDR3 protein: CSARVGRVNTEAFF
V gene: TRBV30; clone size: NA; J gene: TRBJ2-3; D gene: NA; CDR3 DNA: TGTGCCTGGAGTGAACCGGGGCGGGGCACAGATACGCAGTATTTT; CDR3 protein: CAWSEPGRGTDTQYF
V gene: TRBV4-1; clone size: few; J gene: TRBJ1-1; D gene: TRBD1; CDR3 DNA: TGCGCCAGCACCGCCTGGGAGGGGGCCACTGAAGCTTTCTTT; CDR3 protein: CASTAWEGATEAFF
V gene: TRBV11-3; clone size: NA; J gene: TRBJ2-1; D gene: NA; CDR3 DNA: TGTGCCAGCAGCCCCGCTAACTCCTACAATGAGCAGTTCTTC; CDR3 protein: CASSPANSYNEQFF
V gene: TRBV4-1; clone size: NA; J gene: TRBJ2-7; D gene: TRBD2; CDR3 DNA: TGCGCCAGCAGCCAGGCCCCGACTAGCGGGGGGTTCTCCTACGAGCAGTACTTC; CDR3 protein: CASSQAPTSGGFSYEQYF
V gene: TRBV4-1; clone size: NA; J gene: TRBJ1-1; D gene: NA; CDR3 DNA: TGCGCCAGCAGCCCCAGAGGGGAGACGAACACTGAAGCTTTCTTT; CDR3 protein: CASSPRGETNTEAFF
V gene: TRBV10-3; clone size: many; J gene: TRBJ2-5; D gene: NA; CDR3 DNA: TGTGCCATCAGTGAGGGTGCAGAGACCCAGTACTTC; CDR3 protein: CAISEGAETQYF
V gene: TRBV2; clone size: NA; J gene: TRBJ1-4; D gene: TRBD1; CDR3 DNA: TGTGCCAGCAGTGAAGCGTACGGGACAGGGGGCGAAAAACTGTTTTTT; CDR3 protein: CASSEAYGTGGEKLFF